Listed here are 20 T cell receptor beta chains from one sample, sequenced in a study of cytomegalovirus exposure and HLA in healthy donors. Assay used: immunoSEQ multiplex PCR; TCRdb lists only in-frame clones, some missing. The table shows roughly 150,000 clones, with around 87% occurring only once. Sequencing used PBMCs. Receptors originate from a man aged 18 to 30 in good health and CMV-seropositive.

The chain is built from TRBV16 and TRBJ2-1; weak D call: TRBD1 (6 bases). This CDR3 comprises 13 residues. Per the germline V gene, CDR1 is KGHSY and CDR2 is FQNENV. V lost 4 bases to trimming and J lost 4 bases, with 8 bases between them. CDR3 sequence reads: CASSLGQYNEQFF. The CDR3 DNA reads TGTGCCAGCAGCCTCGGACAGTACAATGAGCAGTTCTTC. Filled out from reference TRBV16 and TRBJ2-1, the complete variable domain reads GEEVAQTPKHLVRGEGQKAKLYCAPIKGHSYVFWYQQVLKNEFKFLISFQNENVFDETGMPKERFSAKCLPNSPCSLEIQATKLEDSAVYFCASSLGQYNEQFFGPGTRLTVL.

As DNA, the CDR3 is TGTGCCATCTATCAGGGGAACACTGAAGCTTTCTTT. Translating it yields CAIYQGNTEAFF. The chain links TRBV9 to TRBJ1-1, with D perhaps TRBD1 (5 bases). Trimming took off 9 bases at V and 1 base at J, with 10 bases between the two ends. The CDR3 spans 12 residues. Germline lookup yields CDR1 SGDLS and CDR2 YYNGEE.

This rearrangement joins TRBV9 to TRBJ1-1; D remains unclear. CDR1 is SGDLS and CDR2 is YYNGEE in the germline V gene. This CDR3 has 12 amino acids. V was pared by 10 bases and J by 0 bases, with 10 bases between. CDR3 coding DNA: TGTGCCTCCGCCCGGGTGAACACTGAAGCTTTCTTT. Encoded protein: CASARVNTEAFF.

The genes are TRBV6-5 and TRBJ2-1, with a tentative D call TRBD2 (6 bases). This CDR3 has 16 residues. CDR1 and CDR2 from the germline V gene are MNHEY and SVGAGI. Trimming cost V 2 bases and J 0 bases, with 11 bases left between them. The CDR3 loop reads CASSYMAGSSYNEQFF. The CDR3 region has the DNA TGTGCCAGCAGTTACATGGCGGGGAGCTCCTACAATGAGCAGTTCTTC.

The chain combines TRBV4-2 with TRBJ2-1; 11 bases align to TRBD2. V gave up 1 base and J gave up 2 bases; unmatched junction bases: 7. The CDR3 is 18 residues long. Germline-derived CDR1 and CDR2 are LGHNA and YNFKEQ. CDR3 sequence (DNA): TGTGCCAGCAGCCAAGTTGGGCTAGCGGGAGGCACCTACAATGAGCAGTTCTTC. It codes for CASSQVGLAGGTYNEQFF.

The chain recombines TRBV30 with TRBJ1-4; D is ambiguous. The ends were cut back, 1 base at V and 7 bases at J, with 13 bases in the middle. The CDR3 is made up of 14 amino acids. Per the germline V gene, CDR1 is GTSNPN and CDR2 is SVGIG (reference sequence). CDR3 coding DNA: TGTGCCTGGAGTGGTTCCCACGGAGGTGAAAAACTGTTTTTT. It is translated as CAWSGSHGGEKLFF.

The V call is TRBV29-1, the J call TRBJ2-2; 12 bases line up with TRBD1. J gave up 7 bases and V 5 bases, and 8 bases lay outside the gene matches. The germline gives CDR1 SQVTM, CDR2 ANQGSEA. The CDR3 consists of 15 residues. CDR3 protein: CSVLPGQGAGGELFF. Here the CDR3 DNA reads TGCAGCGTTCTACCGGGACAGGGGGCCGGCGGGGAGCTGTTTTTT.

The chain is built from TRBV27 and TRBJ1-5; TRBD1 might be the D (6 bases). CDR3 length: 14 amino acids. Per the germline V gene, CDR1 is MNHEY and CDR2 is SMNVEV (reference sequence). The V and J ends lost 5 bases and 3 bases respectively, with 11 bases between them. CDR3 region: CASSPQGFNQPQHF. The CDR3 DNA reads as TGTGCCAGCAGTCCCCAGGGGTTCAATCAGCCCCAGCATTTT.

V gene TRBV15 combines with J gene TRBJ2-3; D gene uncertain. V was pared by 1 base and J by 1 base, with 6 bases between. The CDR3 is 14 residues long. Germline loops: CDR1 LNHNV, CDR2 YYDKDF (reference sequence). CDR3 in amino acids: CATSRGAGTDTQYF. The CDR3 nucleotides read TGTGCCACCAGCAGAGGGGCTGGCACAGATACGCAGTATTTT.

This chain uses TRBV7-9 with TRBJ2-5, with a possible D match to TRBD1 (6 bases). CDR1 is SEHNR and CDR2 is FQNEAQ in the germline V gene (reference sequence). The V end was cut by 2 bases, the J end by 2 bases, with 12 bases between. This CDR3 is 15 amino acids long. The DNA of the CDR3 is TGTGCCAGCAGCTTACAGGGGAGAGGTCAAGAGACCCAGTACTTC. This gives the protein CASSLQGRGQETQYF. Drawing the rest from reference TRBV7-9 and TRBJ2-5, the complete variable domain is DTGVSQNPRHKITKRGQNVTFRCDPISEHNRLYWYRQTLGQGPEFLTYFQNEAQLEKSRLLSDRFSAERPKGSFSTLEIQRTEQGDSAMYLCASSLQGRGQETQYFGPGTRLLVL.

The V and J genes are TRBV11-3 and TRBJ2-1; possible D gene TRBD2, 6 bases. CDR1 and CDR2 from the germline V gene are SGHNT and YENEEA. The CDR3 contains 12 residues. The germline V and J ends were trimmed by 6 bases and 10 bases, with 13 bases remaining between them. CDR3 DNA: TGTGCCAGCAGTACTAGCATCGGAGAGCAGTTCTTC. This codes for CASSTSIGEQFF.

This CDR3 is CAISGGQQTYEQYF. The CDR3 coding sequence is TGTGCCATCAGTGGGGGACAGCAGACCTACGAGCAGTACTTC. The V call is TRBV10-3, the J call TRBJ2-7; 7 nucleotides match TRBD1. The CDR3 has 14 residues. J lost 2 bases, V lost 4 bases, and 5 bases had no gene match. Germline values: CDR1 ENHRY, CDR2 SYGVKD.

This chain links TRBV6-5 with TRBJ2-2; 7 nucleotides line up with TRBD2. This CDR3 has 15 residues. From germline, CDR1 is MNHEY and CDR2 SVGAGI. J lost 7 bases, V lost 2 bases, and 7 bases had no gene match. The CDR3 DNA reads TGTGCCAGCAGTTACAGGGAGGGTTACATCGGGGAGCTGTTTTTT. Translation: CASSYREGYIGELFF.

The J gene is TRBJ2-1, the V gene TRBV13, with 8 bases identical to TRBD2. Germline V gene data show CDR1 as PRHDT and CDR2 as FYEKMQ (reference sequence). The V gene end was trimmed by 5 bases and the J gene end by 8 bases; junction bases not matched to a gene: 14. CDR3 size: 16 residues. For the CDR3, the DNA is TGTGCCAGCAGCGCCGCTGAGCGGGAGAGGGGGGATGAGCAGTTCTTC. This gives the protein CASSAAERERGDEQFF.

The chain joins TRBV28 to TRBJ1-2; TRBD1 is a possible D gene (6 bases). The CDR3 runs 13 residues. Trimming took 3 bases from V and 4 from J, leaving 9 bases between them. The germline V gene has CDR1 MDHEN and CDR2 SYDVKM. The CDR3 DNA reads TGTGCCAGCAGTTTTACAGGGACCTATGGCTACACCTTC. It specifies CASSFTGTYGYTF.

CDR3 sequence reads: CASSANSGAKETQYF. The CDR3 DNA reads TGTGCCAGCAGCGCGAACTCAGGGGCGAAAGAGACCCAGTACTTC. The V call is TRBV9, the J call TRBJ2-5, with a tentative D call TRBD1 (6 bases). The CDR3 has 15 residues. Looked up from germline, CDR1 is SGDLS and CDR2 is YYNGEE. V shed 3 bases and J shed 3 bases, with 15 bases lying between them.

Written as DNA, the CDR3 is TGTGCCAGCAGCTTTGGGCTCATGAACACTGAAGCTTTCTTT. It specifies CASSFGLMNTEAFF. This chain uses TRBV5-6 with TRBJ1-1, with D unclear. CDR3 length equals 14 residues. The V gene lost 2 bases and the J gene lost 0 bases, with 8 bases spanning the gap. Germline V gene lookup returns CDR1 SGHDT and CDR2 YYEEEE.

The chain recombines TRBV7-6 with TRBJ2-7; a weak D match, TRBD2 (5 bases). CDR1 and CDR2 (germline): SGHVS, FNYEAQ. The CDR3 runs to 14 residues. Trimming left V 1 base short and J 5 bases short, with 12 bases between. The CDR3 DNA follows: TGTGCCAGCAGCTTAGGGACCAGGACTGACGAGCAGTACTTC. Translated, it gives CASSLGTRTDEQYF. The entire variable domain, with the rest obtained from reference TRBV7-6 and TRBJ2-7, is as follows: GAGVSQSPRYKVTKRGQDVALRCDPISGHVSLYWYRQALGQGPEFLTYFNYEAQQDKSGLPNDRFSAERPEGSISTLTIQRTEQRDSAMYRCASSLGTRTDEQYFGPGTRLTVT.

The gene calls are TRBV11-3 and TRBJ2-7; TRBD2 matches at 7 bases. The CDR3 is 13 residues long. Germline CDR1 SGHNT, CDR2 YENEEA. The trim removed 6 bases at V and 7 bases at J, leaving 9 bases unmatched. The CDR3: CASSAGVGGEQYF. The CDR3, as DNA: TGTGCCAGCAGTGCGGGAGTGGGAGGGGAGCAGTACTTC.

CDR3 DNA: TGTGCCAGCAGTCCAGACAGGGGGGGAAATGGCTACACCTTC. Translating it yields CASSPDRGGNGYTF. The chain uses TRBV6-6 and TRBJ1-2, with TRBD1 matching 9 bases. The CDR3 extends over 14 amino acids. With V trimmed by 5 bases and J by 6 bases, 7 bases remained unmatched. CDR1 is MNHNY and CDR2 is SVGAGI in the germline V gene (reference sequence).